These 22 T cell receptor beta chains share one sample of origin, sequenced in a study of control samples from healthy donors and cancer patients. Libraries were prepared by immunoSEQ multiplex PCR; TCRdb keeps only in-frame clonotypes and omits some of them. In the table there are 150,000 or so clones, more than 85% of which are singletons. Sequencing was carried out using blood. These receptors originate from a man aged 18 to 29 in good health.

The J gene is TRBJ1-1, the V gene TRBV24-1, with D possibly being TRBD1 (5 bases). Between the trimmed V and J ends, which lost 9 bases and 4 bases, there was a span of 11 bases. Germline CDR1 and CDR2: KGHDR and SFDVKD. The CDR3 is made up of 12 amino acids. The DNA of the CDR3 is TGTGCCACCCGGGGGGTGGGCACTGAAGCTTTCTTT. Protein product: CATRGVGTEAFF.

The chain recombines TRBV19 with TRBJ2-1; D tentatively fits TRBD1 or TRBD2 (5 bases each). The CDR3 length is 17 residues. Germline lookup yields CDR1 LNHDA and CDR2 SQIVND (reference sequence). The germline V and J ends were trimmed by 3 bases and 8 bases, with 23 bases remaining between them. For the CDR3, the DNA is TGTGCCAGTAGTATGGTGACAGTCCCTAAATTGGGGGATGAGCAGTTCTTC. Encoded protein: CASSMVTVPKLGDEQFF.

This clone was picked up one time. This chain connects TRBV3-1 (or the pseudogene TRBV3-2) to TRBJ2-1; 8 nucleotides align to TRBD2. Germline assignment: CDR1 LGHDT and CDR2 YNNKEL (reference sequence). After removal of 0 bases from V and 8 bases from J, the junction contained 6 bases not matched to a gene. This CDR3 has 15 residues. The CDR3 here is CASSQEGGLVDEQFF. DNA for the CDR3: TGTGCCAGCAGCCAAGAGGGGGGACTAGTGGATGAGCAGTTCTTC.

The genes are TRBV5-1 and TRBJ1-6; 7 nucleotides line up with TRBD1. The CDR3 covers 17 residues. The ends lost 0 bases at V and 8 bases at J; junction bases unmatched: 11. CDR1 and CDR2 (germline): SGHRS, YFSETQ. This chain's CDR3 is CASSLAGGSGIYSPLHF. CDR3 in DNA: TGCGCCAGCAGCTTGGCAGGGGGAAGCGGGATCTATTCACCCCTCCACTTT.

J is TRBJ1-3 and V is TRBV29-1; D is uncertain. CDR1 is SQVTM and CDR2 is ANQGSEA in the germline V gene. CDR3 length: 12 amino acids. The CDR3 loop reads CAARRSGNTIYF. CDR3 nucleotide sequence: TGCGCCGCCCGGCGGTCTGGAAACACCATATATTTT. Full variable domain (remainder filled in from reference TRBV29-1 and TRBJ1-3): SAVISQKPSRDICQRGTSLTIQCQVDSQVTMMFWYRQQPGQSLTLIATANQGSEATYESGFVIDKFPISRPNLTFSTLTVSNMSPEDSSIYLCAARRSGNTIYFGEGSWLTVV.

The CDR3 here is CATGTGYNEQFF. Written as DNA, the CDR3 is TGTGCCACCGGGACAGGGTACAATGAGCAGTTCTTC. The chain has TRBV12-3 or TRBV12-4 and TRBJ2-1, with 9 bases matching TRBD1. This CDR3 comprises 12 residues. V gave up 10 bases and J gave up 4 bases; unmatched junction bases: 2.

This chain uses TRBV7-3 with TRBJ2-2, with unresolved D. CDR1 SGHTA and CDR2 FQGTGA come from the germline V gene. V was pared by 2 bases and J by 1 base, with 5 bases between. This CDR3 is 14 amino acids long. The DNA for the CDR3 is TGTGCCAGCAGCTTAGGCAGGAACACCGGGGAGCTGTTTTTT. Protein product: CASSLGRNTGELFF.

This chain connects TRBV15 to TRBJ2-7; a weak D match, TRBD1 (6 bases). Trimming pared 1 base from V and 5 bases from J, leaving 12 bases between. The CDR3 runs 14 residues. In germline, CDR1 is LNHNV, CDR2 YYDKDF (reference sequence). CDR3 loop: CATSRGRGIDEQYF. DNA for the CDR3: TGTGCCACCAGCAGAGGCAGGGGAATCGACGAGCAGTACTTC.

The V call is TRBV11-2, the J call TRBJ1-2; no definite D call. Germline-derived CDR1 and CDR2 are SGHAT and FQNNGV. CDR3 size: 15 residues. V was shortened by 5 bases and J by 6 bases, with 19 bases between the two germline ends. CDR3 nucleotide sequence: TGTGCCAGCAGCCCCCTCCGACCGACCCCGGATGGCTACACCTTC. This translates into CASSPLRPTPDGYTF.

This clone is a singleton in its sample. The rearrangement uses TRBV6-6 and TRBJ2-2; possible D gene TRBD2, 5 bases. The CDR3 runs 19 residues. The germline V gene has CDR1 MNHNY and CDR2 SVGAGI (reference sequence). V lost 5 bases, J lost 5 bases, and 27 bases lay in between. CDR3 in amino acids: CASSPAARDSFQATGELFF. The CDR3 bases are TGTGCCAGCAGTCCAGCAGCCCGGGATTCCTTCCAAGCGACCGGGGAGCTGTTTTTT.

The sample holds a few counts of this clone. The chain links TRBV19 to TRBJ1-5; D call uncertain. Germline CDR1 reads LNHDA; CDR2 reads SQIVND (reference sequence). The CDR3 is 15 residues long. V gave up 5 bases and J gave up 5 bases, with 16 bases separating them. CDR3 nucleotides: TGTGCCAGTAGTCCCCTCTCGAGAGGAGATCAGCCCCAGCATTTT. Translation: CASSPLSRGDQPQHF.

This sequence joins TRBV4-2 and TRBJ2-2, with D perhaps TRBD1 (5 bases). CDR1 and CDR2 from the germline V gene are LGHNA and YNFKEQ. This CDR3 is built from 16 residues. The V and J ends lost 0 bases and 2 bases respectively, with 10 bases between them. The CDR3 loop reads CASSQDGAGNTGELFF. The CDR3 region has the DNA TGTGCCAGCAGCCAAGATGGGGCCGGTAACACCGGGGAGCTGTTTTTT.

The chain is built from TRBV27 and TRBJ1-1, with D unresolved. The CDR3 has 13 residues. Trimming cost V 4 bases and J 7 bases, with 13 bases left between them. The germline CDR1 and CDR2 sequences are MNHEY and SMNVEV (reference sequence). The CDR3 reads CASSSWRGSEAFF. CDR3 sequence (DNA): TGTGCCAGCAGTTCCTGGCGGGGTAGTGAAGCTTTCTTT.

The V gene is TRBV10-3, the J gene TRBJ1-6; TRBD1 is a possible D gene (6 bases). Germline CDR1 ENHRY, CDR2 SYGVKD. V was shortened by 2 bases and J by 7 bases, with 24 bases between the two germline ends. The CDR3 has 19 amino acids. CDR3 residues: CAISEGVPSRQALNSPLHF. As DNA, the CDR3 is TGTGCCATCAGTGAGGGGGTACCTTCCCGACAGGCGCTGAATTCACCCCTCCACTTT.

This chain uses TRBV14 with TRBJ2-7; no reliable D call. The CDR3 length is 14 residues. The V gene's germline CDR1 is SGHDN and CDR2 FVKESK. V gave up 0 bases and J gave up 3 bases, with 9 bases separating them. DNA of the CDR3: TGTGCCAGCAGCCAAGATTATTGGGACTACGAGCAGTACTTC. Translation: CASSQDYWDYEQYF.

The chain carries TRBV5-1 and TRBJ1-5, with D possibly being TRBD1 (6 bases). Trimming took 0 bases from V and 8 from J, leaving 12 bases between them. CDR1 SGHRS and CDR2 YFSETQ come from the germline V gene. The CDR3 length is 14 residues. CDR3 DNA sequence: TGCGCCAGCAGCTTGGACAGGGAGGTAGAGCCCCAGCATTTT. Protein: CASSLDREVEPQHF.

Note on this clone: The junction does not match germline at one end; this may be a read error. V and J are TRBV6-6 and TRBJ2-1; D call uncertain. This CDR3 is 16 amino acids long. Germline V lookup: CDR1 MNHNY, CDR2 SVGAGI (reference sequence). The CDR3 DNA reads TGTGCCAGCAGTCACTCTCCCTCGGGTGTCCACAATGAGCAGTTCTTC. It translates to CASSHSPSGVHNEQFF.

For the CDR3, the DNA is TGTGCCAGTAGTATCGACAGGGTCGGGGAAAAACTGTTTTTT. This codes for CASSIDRVGEKLFF. This rearrangement joins TRBV19 to TRBJ1-4, with TRBD1 matching over 7 bases. CDR3 length: 14 residues. Germline CDR1 is LNHDA and CDR2 is SQIVND (reference sequence). Trimming took 3 bases from V and 8 from J; bases not matched to a gene: 6.

The chain combines TRBV11-3 with TRBJ2-5; TRBD1 or TRBD2 may be the D gene (6 bases each). The CDR3 contains 15 residues. V dropped 3 bases and J dropped 5 bases, with 16 bases sitting between them. CDR1 and CDR2 (germline): SGHNT, YENEEA. The CDR3 protein is CASSLYGGPEETQYF. The DNA of the CDR3 is TGTGCCAGCAGCTTGTATGGGGGGCCCGAGGAGACCCAGTACTTC.

V is TRBV5-6 and J is TRBJ2-7; possibly TRBD1 for D (7 bases). Trimming took 6 bases from V and 3 from J, leaving 13 bases between them. This CDR3 spans 13 amino acids. Germline loops: CDR1 SGHDT, CDR2 YYEEEE. This chain's CDR3 is CASTPGDSYEQYF. The DNA for the CDR3 is TGTGCCAGCACCCCGGGGGACAGCTACGAGCAGTACTTC.

The genes are TRBV11-2 and TRBJ2-7; D ambiguous. Trimming took off 1 base at V and 0 bases at J, with 19 bases between the two ends. The length of the CDR3 is 18 residues. Germline assignment: CDR1 SGHAT and CDR2 FQNNGV. The chain's CDR3 is CASSLGMGSGSPSYEQYF. CDR3 nucleotides: TGTGCCAGCAGCTTAGGAATGGGGTCGGGCTCCCCCTCCTACGAGCAGTACTTC.

By frequency in the sample, this clone is medium-sized (0.01 to 0.1%). The J gene is TRBJ2-5, the V gene TRBV5-1; the match to TRBD2 covers 12 bases. Trimming at V came to 3 bases and at J to 5 bases, leaving 5 bases not matched to a gene. In germline, CDR1 is SGHRS, CDR2 YFSETQ. The CDR3 spans 15 residues. In nucleotides, the CDR3 is TGCGCCAGCAGCTCCGGACTAGCGGGGTATGAGACCCAGTACTTC. Translating gives CASSSGLAGYETQYF.